This TCR beta chain was captured in a study of vaccination and CD4 T cells after COVID-19. Whole-study context: Stimulation of cells relied on overlapping spike peptides derived from SARS-CoV-2, HCoV-NL63, HCoV-OC43 and HCoV-229E.

The Oncomine TCR Beta short-read assay was applied to DNA of cultured CD4+ T cells. TCRdb recomputed calls from the PCR reads with MiXCR, one row per CDR3 protein. The sample contains roughly 23,000 distinct CDR3 sequences, over 60% of which appear only once. Treatment reported: approximately nine-day PBMC culture with coronavirus spike peptide pools or control peptides (ViraFEST assay). Cultures got half-medium changes with IL-2 on days 3 and 7. In regard to this clonotype: Antigen: not known.

This clonotype was obtained from a human donor who received a COVID-19 vaccine. The sample here was CD4+ T cells from blood, cultured in vitro, taken after SARS-CoV-2 vaccination.

Here the CDR3 reads CASSGRGVNTGELFF. As DNA, the CDR3 is TGTGCCAGCAGTGGGCGGGGGGTCAACACCGGGGAGCTGTTTTTT. The chain recombines TRBV6-1 with TRBJ2-2, with 8 bases identical to TRBD2. The ends lost 4 bases at V and 2 bases at J; junction bases unmatched: 3. Germline V gene lookup returns CDR1 MNHNS and CDR2 SASEGT. The CDR3 runs 15 residues.